This T cell receptor (beta chain) is drawn from a study of blood T cell repertoires in COVID-19 (dated by TCRdb to about 2020). In terms of the full investigation: Samples covering the acute and convalescent phases of COVID-19 were provided by collaborators in the United States, Italy and Spain. The material from the prospective study consisted of cDNA or gDNA derived from T cells, B-cell-depleted T cells, or PBMCs. Subjects who had been exposed to COVID-19, were actively infected with it, or had recovered from it provided the deeply sampled blood TCRbeta repertoires that made up the dataset. The repertoires were made available in a free public database intended to serve as a resource for research on the immune response to SARS-CoV-2. The samples were drawn from two sources: the first 160 participants of the ongoing ImmuneRACE study, and 1,000 to 1,500 subjects contributed by 6 global collaborators. A de-identified subject ID, COVID-19 status, age in years and sex were almost always included in the sample metadata. Where available, HLA class I and class II types were taken from metadata supplied by the sample provider and were not determined by assay-based typing. Results the study describes overall, beyond this receptor: How much clinical and demographic metadata was included differed by source and by participant, and the metadata was provided uncurated.

A remark on this clone: Its antigen specificity is not known. Nothing much larger sits one base from this clone, and base qualities are not available.

Per the germline V gene, SNHLY is the CDR1 and FYNNEI is the CDR2. Clipping removes 5 bases from V and 0 bases from J, with 8 as the unmatched junction base count. The CDR3, cysteine through phenylalanine, is 17 amino acids long. Of all the DNA, just the CDR3 is kept, 51 bases in frame from base 1. TCRbeta CDR3 regions were amplified from genomic DNA by means of the immunoSEQ Assay, a bias-controlled multiplex PCR. Turning to the authors' computational methods: Nucleated cell counts per sample were estimated from amplification of reference gene primers within the assay. Sequence reads were collapsed and filtered to measure the absolute abundance of every unique TCRbeta CDR3 rearrangement. For each sample, productive Simpson clonality was calculated as the square root of Simpson's diversity index across productive rearrangements. The source is immuneACCESS, and TCRdb retained only in-frame sequences with V and J called. Part of the clones is not carried over; for the studies checked, unresolved V genes explain less than half of this, and the remainder is unexplained. That table supplies the V and J calls and clone size; D and trimming were determined from the DNA. This sample comprises approximately 270,000 clones, roughly nine tenths of them detected only once. The top ten clones comprise 1.2% of the sample.

In the prospective study, participants were about 18 to 100 years old, resided in under 30 geographic areas of the United States, and were enrolled through a virtual design. Cohort assignment in the prospective study relied on participant-reported clinical history from a screening survey and a study questionnaire. Each participant in the prospective study had whole blood, serum and a nasopharyngeal or oropharyngeal swab collected by mobile phlebotomists. Prospective study participants could optionally give additional blood draws and questionnaires over an approximately two-month period. Blood samples from the prospective study were shipped frozen or at room temperature prior to DNA extraction.

The sequence joins TRBV2 to TRBJ1-5; 9 middle bases align to TRBD1. Material: PBMCs or T cells enriched from blood (not recorded which). The clonotype originates from a human donor in a cohort exposed to, infected with or recovered from COVID-19 (not recorded which). The donor label of this sample is uncertain. CDR3 reads: CASSKGQGISSNQPQHF. The base sequence is TGTGCCAGCAGTAAGGGACAGGGTATCAGTAGCAATCAGCCCCAGCATTTT. Outside the CDR3, residues come from the reference TRBV2 and TRBJ1-5 proteins, so the full variable domain is: EPEVTQTPSHQVTQMGQEVILRCVPISNHLYFYWYRQILGQKVEFLVSFYNNEISEKSEIFDDQFSVERPDGSNFTLKIRSTKLEDSAMYFCASSKGQGISSNQPQHFGDGTRLSIL.